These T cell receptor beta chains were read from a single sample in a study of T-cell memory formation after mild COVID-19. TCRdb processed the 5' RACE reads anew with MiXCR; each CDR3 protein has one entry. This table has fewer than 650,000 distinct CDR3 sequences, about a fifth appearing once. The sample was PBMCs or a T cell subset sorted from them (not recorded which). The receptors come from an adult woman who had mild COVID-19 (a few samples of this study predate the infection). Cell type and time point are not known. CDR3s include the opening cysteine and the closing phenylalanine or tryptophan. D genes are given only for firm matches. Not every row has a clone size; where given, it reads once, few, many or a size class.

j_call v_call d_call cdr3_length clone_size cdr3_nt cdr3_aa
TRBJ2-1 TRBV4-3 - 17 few TGCGCCAGCAGCCTCCTGTTGGGCGCTAGTGGGTACAATGAGCAGTTCTTC CASSLLLGASGYNEQFF
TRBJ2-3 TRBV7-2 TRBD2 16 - TGTGCCAGCAGCACCACTAGCGGAACTAGCACAGATACGCAGTATTTT CASSTTSGTSTDTQYF
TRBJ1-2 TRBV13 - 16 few TGTGCCAGCAGCCAAGGGGTCCCGATTCTCGACTATGGCTACACCTTC CASSQGVPILDYGYTF
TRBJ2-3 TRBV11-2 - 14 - TGTGCCAGCAGCCCCGGGACCGCAGCAGATACGCAGTATTTT CASSPGTAADTQYF
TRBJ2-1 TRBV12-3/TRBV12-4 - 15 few TGTGCCAGCAGATTAAGTGGACAGTTCGACAATGAGCAGTTCTTC CASRLSGQFDNEQFF
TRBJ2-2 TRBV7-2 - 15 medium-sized TGTGCCAGCAGCCTACGGGAGAGGGGCACCGGGGAGCTGTTTTTT CASSLRERGTGELFF
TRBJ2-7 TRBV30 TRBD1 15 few TGTGCCTGGAGATCCGACAGGGAATACTCCTACGAGCAGTACTTC CAWRSDREYSYEQYF
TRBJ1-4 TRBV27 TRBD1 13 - TGTGCCAGCTCGGGACAGACTAATGAAAAACTGTTTTTT CASSGQTNEKLFF
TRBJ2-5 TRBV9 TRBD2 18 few TGTGCCAGCAGCGTAGCTCCAGCGGGGGCGCGCTACCAAGAGACCCAGTACTTC CASSVAPAGARYQETQYF
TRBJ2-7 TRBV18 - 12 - TGTGCCAGCTCCCAGGTTCCAGCCGAGCAGTACTTC CASSQVPAEQYF
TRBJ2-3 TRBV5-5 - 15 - TGTGCCAGCAGCCACCCGCAGGGGGGGACAGATACGCAGTATTTT CASSHPQGGTDTQYF
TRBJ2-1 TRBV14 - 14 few TGTGCCAGCAGCCCTACTCCAACCCGCGGTGAGCAGTTCTTC CASSPTPTRGEQFF
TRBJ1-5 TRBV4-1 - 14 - TGCGCCAGCAGCCAGGGCCGCTCGGATCAGCCCCAGCATTTT CASSQGRSDQPQHF
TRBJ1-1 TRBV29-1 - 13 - TGCAGCTTAACCACAGGAGCCTGGGCTGAAGCTTTCTTT CSLTTGAWAEAFF
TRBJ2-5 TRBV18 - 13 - TGTGCCAGCAAAAGTATGGGAGAGGAGACCCAGTACTTC CASKSMGEETQYF
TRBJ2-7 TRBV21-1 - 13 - TGTGCCAGCAGCAAAGGGACAGACTACGAGCAGTACTTC CASSKGTDYEQYF
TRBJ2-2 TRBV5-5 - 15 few TGTGCCAGCAGCTCGCTGACCCAGGGAACCGGGGAGCTGTTTTTT CASSSLTQGTGELFF
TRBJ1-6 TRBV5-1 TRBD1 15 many TGCGCCAGCAGACAAACAGGGGAGAGTAATTCACCCCTCCACTTT CASRQTGESNSPLHF
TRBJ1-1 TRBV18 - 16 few TGTGCCAGCTCACCGACAGGCGTATCTTGGGGCACTGAAGCTTTCTTT CASSPTGVSWGTEAFF
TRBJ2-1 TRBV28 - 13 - TGTGCCAGCAGTAGAGCGGCCTACAATGAGCAGTTCTTC CASSRAAYNEQFF
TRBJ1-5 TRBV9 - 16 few TGTGCCAGCAGCGTACAGGGCGTGGGTCCCAATCAGCCCCAGCATTTT CASSVQGVGPNQPQHF
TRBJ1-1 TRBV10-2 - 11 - TGCGCCAGCAGTGAGGGGCCTGAAGCTTTCTTT CASSEGPEAFF
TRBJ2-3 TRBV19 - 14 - TGTGCCAGTAGTGGTCCTGTGAGGGGCGATACGCAGTATTTT CASSGPVRGDTQYF
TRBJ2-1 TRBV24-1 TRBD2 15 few TGTGCCACCAGTGGGGCGGGAGGGCCCTACAATGAGCAGTTCTTC CATSGAGGPYNEQFF
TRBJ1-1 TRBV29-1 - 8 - TGCAGCTCCGGGGAAGCTTTCTTT CSSGEAFF
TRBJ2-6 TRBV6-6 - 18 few TGTGCCAGCAGCCCGACGGAAATGACCGTTTCTGGGGCCAACGTCCTGACTTTC CASSPTEMTVSGANVLTF
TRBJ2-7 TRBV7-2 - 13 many TGTGCCAGCAGCTTAGGAGCAGGCTACGAGCAGTACTTC CASSLGAGYEQYF
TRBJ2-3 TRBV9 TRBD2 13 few TGTGCCAGCAGGGGGGGGGTCGGAGATACGCAGTATTTT CASRGGVGDTQYF
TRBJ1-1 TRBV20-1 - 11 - TGCAGTGCTTTTATGAGGACTGAAGCTTTCTTT CSAFMRTEAFF
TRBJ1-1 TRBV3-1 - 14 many TGTGCCAGCAGCCAAGATTTAAAAGGGTCTGAAGCTTTCTTT CASSQDLKGSEAFF
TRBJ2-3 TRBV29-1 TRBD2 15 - TGCAGCGTTTGGACTAGCGGGGGACTCACAGATACGCAGTATTTT CSVWTSGGLTDTQYF
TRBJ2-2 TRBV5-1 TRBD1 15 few TGCGCCAGCAGCCGAGACAGGGCGAACACCGGGGAGCTGTTTTTT CASSRDRANTGELFF
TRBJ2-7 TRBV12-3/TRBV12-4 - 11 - TGTGCCAGCGCCGCTTCCTACGAGCAGTACTTC CASAASYEQYF